This is a list of T cell receptor beta chains from one sample in a study of response to subunit inactivated influenza vaccine. MiXCR, run by TCRdb on the RT-PCR reads, gives a single entry per CDR3 protein. The repertoire holds more than 450,000 distinct CDR3 sequences, with 12% as singletons. This material consisted of PBMCs from blood, taken on the day of vaccination. Receptor source: a middle-aged man who received an inactivated influenza vaccine. Each CDR3 is given with its conserved first and last residue. Fields, in order: J gene, V gene, D gene, CDR3 length, clone size, CDR3 DNA, CDR3 protein. A D gene is named only where the DNA matches it firmly. Size values are once, few and many counts, or a class for expanded clones, and some rows have none.

TRBJ1-5 | TRBV2 | . | 14 | . | TGTGCCAGCACCGCTGCATGGGGCAATCAGCCCCAGCATTTT | CASTAAWGNQPQHF
TRBJ1-4 | TRBV5-1 | . | 15 | few | TGCGCCAGCAGCTTGGGACAGCCAACTAATGAAAAACTGTTTTTT | CASSLGQPTNEKLFF
TRBJ2-7 | TRBV28 | TRBD1 | 15 | . | TGTGCCAGCAGTTATCCGACAGGGAGCTCCTACGAGCAGTACTTC | CASSYPTGSSYEQYF
TRBJ2-5 | TRBV7-9 | TRBD1 | 16 | . | TGTGCCAGCAGCCCAGGGACAGGGGGCTTGTTGGAGACCCAGTACTTC | CASSPGTGGLLETQYF
TRBJ2-6 | TRBV6-2/TRBV6-3 | . | 15 | few | TGTGCCAGCAGTTACGCGCCATACTGGGCCAACGTCCTGACTTTC | CASSYAPYWANVLTF
TRBJ2-5 | TRBV5-1 | . | 15 | . | TGCGCCAGCAGCTACTTTCTCGGGGCGGAAGAGACCCAGTACTTC | CASSYFLGAEETQYF
TRBJ2-1 | TRBV9 | TRBD2 | 16 | few | TGTGCCAGCAGCGCCTATCTAGCGGGTGGGACCAATGAGCAGTTCTTC | CASSAYLAGGTNEQFF
TRBJ2-3 | TRBV20-1 | . | 14 | once | TGCAGTGCTAGAGATTATCTCCAGGAGGATACGCAGTATTTT | CSARDYLQEDTQYF
TRBJ1-2 | TRBV4-2 | . | 16 | few | TGTGCCAGCAGCCAAGATCCCGGGTCAAACAACGATGGCTACACCTTC | CASSQDPGSNNDGYTF
TRBJ2-1 | TRBV6-2/TRBV6-3 | . | 11 | few | TGTGCCAGCAGGTCCCAATTATGGCAGTTCTTC | CASRSQLWQFF
TRBJ2-6 | TRBV5-1 | . | 17 | . | TGCGCCAGCAGCTTGGGGACGGATGACTTCGGGGCCAACGTCCTGACTTTC | CASSLGTDDFGANVLTF
TRBJ2-7 | TRBV6-1 | TRBD1 | 14 | many | TGCGCCAGCTCCCGGGACAGGGGGACCTACGAGCAGTACTTC | CASSRDRGTYEQYF
TRBJ1-3 | TRBV20-1 | . | 14 | . | TGCAGTGCGAACTGGGGCCACTCTGGAAACACCATATATTTT | CSANWGHSGNTIYF
TRBJ1-2 | TRBV12-3/TRBV12-4 | . | 15 | many | TGTGCCAGCAGTTTAGCGGTTTCCGATAACTATGGCTACACCTTC | CASSLAVSDNYGYTF